A selection of T cell receptor beta chains follows, all from one sample in a study of T cell changes during pregnancy in multiple sclerosis. Assay: immunoSEQ multiplex PCR; the TCRdb copy retains only in-frame clones and omits some. The sample consists of approximately 89,000 clones, around 94% of them appearing once. Sample: peripheral blood, taken in the third trimester of pregnancy. These receptors all stem from a female donor with multiple sclerosis, enrolled in a pregnancy study. Both conserved end residues are part of each CDR3. A D gene is named only where the DNA matches it firmly. Size is omitted from some rows. Given values are once, few, many or a class for expanded clones.

J gene: TRBJ2-1
V gene: TRBV18
D gene: TRBD1
clone size: NA
CDR3 length: 14
CDR3 DNA: TGTGCCAGCTCCCCCGGGACAGGGTACAATGAGCAGTTCTTC
CDR3 protein: CASSPGTGYNEQFF

J gene: TRBJ2-1
V gene: TRBV27
D gene: TRBD2
clone size: NA
CDR3 length: 17
CDR3 DNA: TGTGCCAGCAGTCCCCGGGGAGCGGGAGACGCCTACAATGAGCAGTTCTTC
CDR3 protein: CASSPRGAGDAYNEQFF

J gene: TRBJ1-5
V gene: TRBV12-5
D gene: TRBD1
clone size: NA
CDR3 length: 17
CDR3 DNA: TGTGCTAGTGGTTTACAGACAGGGCGGTATAGCAATCAGCCCCAGCATTTT
CDR3 protein: CASGLQTGRYSNQPQHF

J gene: TRBJ1-1
V gene: TRBV9
D gene: NA
clone size: NA
CDR3 length: 14
CDR3 DNA: TGTGCCAGCAGCGTAACAGGGATGAACACTGAAGCTTTCTTT
CDR3 protein: CASSVTGMNTEAFF

J gene: TRBJ2-1
V gene: TRBV29-1
D gene: TRBD2
clone size: NA
CDR3 length: 14
CDR3 DNA: TGCAGCGTTAAATTGGCGGGAGGGCATCATGAGCAGTTCTTC
CDR3 protein: CSVKLAGGHHEQFF

J gene: TRBJ2-7
V gene: TRBV6-4
D gene: TRBD2
clone size: NA
CDR3 length: 18
CDR3 DNA: TGTGCCAGCAGTGACTCGATTTTGACTAGCGGGAGGGCCTACGAGCAGTACTTC
CDR3 protein: CASSDSILTSGRAYEQYF

J gene: TRBJ1-5
V gene: TRBV28
D gene: TRBD1
clone size: once
CDR3 length: 15
CDR3 DNA: TGTGCCAGCAGTTCGTCCGGGACAGGGCGTCAGCCCCAGCATTTT
CDR3 protein: CASSSSGTGRQPQHF

J gene: TRBJ2-5
V gene: TRBV5-4
D gene: TRBD1
clone size: NA
CDR3 length: 15
CDR3 DNA: TGTGCCAGCAGCGGGGGACAGTGGCAGAGGGAGACCCAGTACTTC
CDR3 protein: CASSGGQWQRETQYF

J gene: TRBJ1-2
V gene: TRBV5-1
D gene: NA
clone size: NA
CDR3 length: 14
CDR3 DNA: TGCGCCAGCAGCTCGGGACTTTTGAACTATGGCTACACCTTC
CDR3 protein: CASSSGLLNYGYTF

J gene: TRBJ2-7
V gene: TRBV7-9
D gene: NA
clone size: NA
CDR3 length: 14
CDR3 DNA: TGTGCCAGCAGCTTAGCTAGCGCTTCCTACGAGCAGTACTTC
CDR3 protein: CASSLASASYEQYF

J gene: TRBJ1-2
V gene: TRBV18
D gene: TRBD1
clone size: NA
CDR3 length: 13
CDR3 DNA: TGTGCCAGCTCTTCCGGAGGGGGCGGTGGCTACACCTTC
CDR3 protein: CASSSGGGGGYTF

J gene: TRBJ2-5
V gene: TRBV5-5
D gene: TRBD2
clone size: once
CDR3 length: 15
CDR3 DNA: TGTGCCAGCAGCTGGGGCGAGGGAGGGCAAGAGACCCAGTACTTC
CDR3 protein: CASSWGEGGQETQYF

J gene: TRBJ1-4
V gene: TRBV11-2
D gene: NA
clone size: NA
CDR3 length: 14
CDR3 DNA: TGTGCCAGCAGTCCATCAGAAAGTAATGAAAAACTGTTTTTT
CDR3 protein: CASSPSESNEKLFF

J gene: TRBJ1-2
V gene: TRBV9
D gene: TRBD1
clone size: NA
CDR3 length: 17
CDR3 DNA: TGTGCCAGCAGCGTAGGTGTTGAAGGGGGCAGGAGCTATGGCTACACCTTC
CDR3 protein: CASSVGVEGGRSYGYTF

J gene: TRBJ2-5
V gene: TRBV5-4
D gene: TRBD1
clone size: NA
CDR3 length: 16
CDR3 DNA: TGTGCCAGCAGCCCTATCCCCACAGGGGGCGGGGAGACCCAGTACTTC
CDR3 protein: CASSPIPTGGGETQYF

J gene: TRBJ2-7
V gene: TRBV5-6
D gene: NA
clone size: NA
CDR3 length: 12
CDR3 DNA: TGTGCCAGCAGCTCCCGTAGTACGGTTTGGTACTTC
CDR3 protein: CASSSRSTVWYF

J gene: TRBJ2-5
V gene: TRBV5-1
D gene: NA
clone size: NA
CDR3 length: 14
CDR3 DNA: TGCGCCAGCAGCTTGGATACCAGGCTAGCAACCCAGTACTTC
CDR3 protein: CASSLDTRLATQYF

J gene: TRBJ1-1
V gene: TRBV25-1
D gene: NA
clone size: few
CDR3 length: 14
CDR3 DNA: TGTGCCAGCAGTCCAAATGACCGCGGAACTGAAGCTTTCTTT
CDR3 protein: CASSPNDRGTEAFF

J gene: TRBJ2-7
V gene: TRBV23-1
D gene: NA
clone size: NA
CDR3 length: 11
CDR3 DNA: TGCGCCAGCAGTCAGGCAGTCAAGCAGTACTTC
CDR3 protein: CASSQAVKQYF

J gene: TRBJ2-7
V gene: TRBV7-8
D gene: TRBD2
clone size: NA
CDR3 length: 15
CDR3 DNA: TGTGCCAGCAGCTTAACTTCAGCGGGAGGTAGTGAGCAGTACTTC
CDR3 protein: CASSLTSAGGSEQYF

J gene: TRBJ1-1
V gene: TRBV27
D gene: NA
clone size: once
CDR3 length: 14
CDR3 DNA: TGTGCCAGCAGTTTATCGGGCGCGGGCACTGAAGCTTTCTTT
CDR3 protein: CASSLSGAGTEAFF

J gene: TRBJ2-1
V gene: TRBV5-6
D gene: TRBD2
clone size: NA
CDR3 length: 12
CDR3 DNA: TGTGCCAGCAGCTTTAGCCTAGCGGAGCTGTTCTTC
CDR3 protein: CASSFSLAELFF